The rows below give T cell receptor beta chains drawn from one sample of a study of blood T cell repertoires in COVID-19. Data came from immunoSEQ multiplex PCR; TCRdb stores just in-frame clones and leaves some out. The data hold approximately 180,000 clones, with roughly 85% observed a single time. The sequenced material came from peripheral blood. These receptors were taken from a man in his sixties with active or convalescent COVID-19. Each CDR3 is given with its conserved first and last residue. Fields, in order: CDR3 protein, CDR3 DNA, clone size, J gene, D gene, V gene. The D gene is left open where the match is weak. Clone size is given for some rows only: seen once, a few or many times, or a class if the clone is expanded.

CDR3aa: CASSLDSGTLRGYEQYF
CDR3nt: TGTGCCAGCAGCTTAGACTCCGGGACACTCAGAGGCTACGAGCAGTACTTC
abundance: -
j_gene: TRBJ2-7
d_gene: -
v_gene: TRBV11-2

CDR3aa: CASSTSGGAGANVLTF
CDR3nt: TGTGCCAGTAGTACCTCAGGGGGCGCAGGGGCCAACGTCCTGACTTTC
abundance: -
j_gene: TRBJ2-6
d_gene: TRBD1
v_gene: TRBV19

CDR3aa: CASSLWDSYGYTF
CDR3nt: TGCGCCAGCAGCTTGTGGGACAGCTATGGCTACACCTTC
abundance: -
j_gene: TRBJ1-2
d_gene: TRBD1
v_gene: TRBV5-1

CDR3aa: CASSFSPRGQGDSGANVLTF
CDR3nt: TGCGCCAGCAGCTTCTCCCCCCGTGGACAGGGAGACTCTGGGGCCAACGTCCTGACTTTC
abundance: -
j_gene: TRBJ2-6
d_gene: TRBD1
v_gene: TRBV5-1

CDR3aa: CASRESGNPYNEQFF
CDR3nt: TGCGCCAGCAGGGAGAGCGGAAACCCCTACAATGAGCAGTTCTTC
abundance: once
j_gene: TRBJ2-1
d_gene: -
v_gene: TRBV5-1

CDR3aa: CTSSPTPGVEAFF
CDR3nt: TGCACCAGCAGCCCCACTCCGGGGGTGGAAGCTTTCTTT
abundance: -
j_gene: TRBJ1-1
d_gene: -
v_gene: TRBV1

CDR3aa: CASSRTGGDTGELFF
CDR3nt: TGTGCCAGCAGTCGGACAGGGGGGGACACCGGGGAGCTGTTTTTT
abundance: -
j_gene: TRBJ2-2
d_gene: TRBD1
v_gene: TRBV6-5

CDR3aa: CASSPGDRDTGELFF
CDR3nt: TGCGCCAGCAGCCCGGGGGACAGGGACACCGGGGAGCTGTTTTTT
abundance: -
j_gene: TRBJ2-2
d_gene: TRBD1
v_gene: TRBV5-1

CDR3aa: CASKGGGEYEQYF
CDR3nt: TGTGCCAGCAAGGGAGGGGGTGAGTACGAGCAGTACTTC
abundance: -
j_gene: TRBJ2-7
d_gene: -
v_gene: TRBV6-4

CDR3aa: CASSSDRGNPGNTIYF
CDR3nt: TGTGCCAGCAGCTCGGACAGGGGGAACCCTGGAAACACCATATATTTT
abundance: -
j_gene: TRBJ1-3
d_gene: TRBD1
v_gene: TRBV7-9

CDR3aa: CASSYIAGTTDTQYF
CDR3nt: TGTGCCAGCAGTTACATAGCGGGAACCACAGATACGCAGTATTTT
abundance: -
j_gene: TRBJ2-3
d_gene: TRBD2
v_gene: TRBV6-6

CDR3aa: CASSREQVNYGYTF
CDR3nt: TGTGCCAGCAGTCGCGAACAGGTGAACTATGGCTACACCTTC
abundance: -
j_gene: TRBJ1-2
d_gene: -
v_gene: TRBV6-5

CDR3aa: CASSPGAGVNEKLFF
CDR3nt: TGCGCCAGCAGCCCTGGGGCAGGAGTTAATGAAAAACTGTTTTTT
abundance: -
j_gene: TRBJ1-4
d_gene: -
v_gene: TRBV4-1

CDR3aa: CASSQDISGNTIYF
CDR3nt: TGTGCCAGCAGCCAAGACATTTCTGGAAACACCATATATTTT
abundance: few
j_gene: TRBJ1-3
d_gene: -
v_gene: TRBV3-1/TRBV3-2

CDR3aa: CASSLDTRLNYGYTF
CDR3nt: TGTGCCAGCAGCTTAGATACCAGACTTAACTATGGCTACACCTTC
abundance: -
j_gene: TRBJ1-2
d_gene: -
v_gene: TRBV11-2

CDR3aa: CASSEYPTIDTTQETQYF
CDR3nt: TGTGCCAGCAGTGAATATCCAACGATCGACACCACCCAAGAGACCCAGTACTTC
abundance: -
j_gene: TRBJ2-5
d_gene: -
v_gene: TRBV25-1

CDR3aa: CASRSGGIRDTQYF
CDR3nt: TGTGCCAGCCGGAGCGGGGGCATCCGGGATACGCAGTATTTT
abundance: once
j_gene: TRBJ2-3
d_gene: TRBD2
v_gene: TRBV6-5

CDR3aa: CASSLGRFQGSNYGYTF
CDR3nt: TGTGCCAGCAGCTTAGGAAGGTTTCAGGGGTCCAACTATGGCTACACCTTC
abundance: -
j_gene: TRBJ1-2
d_gene: -
v_gene: TRBV7-9

CDR3aa: CASSLQGLDSPLHF
CDR3nt: TGCGCCAGCAGCCTACAGGGATTGGATTCACCCCTCCACTTT
abundance: -
j_gene: TRBJ1-6
d_gene: -
v_gene: TRBV5-1

CDR3aa: CASSEGGAYEQYF
CDR3nt: TGCGCCAGCAGCGAGGGGGGCGCGTACGAGCAGTACTTC
abundance: -
j_gene: TRBJ2-7
d_gene: -
v_gene: TRBV10-1

CDR3aa: CASSLGSGQPQHF
CDR3nt: TGTGCCAGCAGTCTGGGATCGGGACAGCCCCAGCATTTT
abundance: -
j_gene: TRBJ1-5
d_gene: -
v_gene: TRBV2

CDR3aa: CASGFARVGVLGNQPQHF
CDR3nt: TGTGCTAGTGGTTTTGCCCGGGTAGGTGTTCTGGGCAATCAGCCCCAGCATTTT
abundance: -
j_gene: TRBJ1-5
d_gene: -
v_gene: TRBV12-5